Only one count was recorded for the clone carrying this T cell receptor beta chain. What it binds is not known. The data were produced by immunoSEQ multiplex PCR, yet TCRdb's version contains in-frame clones alone and is incomplete. Altogether more than 1.2 million clones are present, about 98.5% being singletons, with the ten largest covering over 0.3%. Researchers partitioned CD4+ cells into CD45RA+ naive and CD45RA-negative memory subsets. The germline V gene encodes CDR1 SGDLS and CDR2 YYNGEE. The length of the CDR3 is 14 residues. Trimming shortened V by 4 bases and J by 3 bases, and 12 bases separated the two germline ends. The sample belongs to a study of shared clonotypes between healthy human individuals. For the study at large: Three plates each covered CD4 naive and memory; CD8 naive two, CD8 memory one. Notes on the study in general: Rarefaction revealed incomplete sorted-subset sequencing despite large depth. Clonotypes shared by all four donors outscored non-shared clonotypes in generation probability.

The source material was naive CD4+ T cells sorted from blood. Subset reported: CD45RA+ positively selected. This rearrangement joins TRBV9 to TRBJ2-3; unclear D gene. The receptor comes from a man between 25 and 39 years old in good health. In DNA, the CDR3 is TGTGCCAGCAGCCTTGGGATCCCAACAGATACGCAGTATTTT. Its translation is CASSLGIPTDTQYF.